This TCR beta chain was identified in a study of blood T cell repertoires in COVID-19. Study-level background: COVID-19 samples from acute and convalescent phases originated in the United States, Italy and Spain. T cells, B-cell-depleted T cells, or PBMCs supplied cDNA or gDNA.

V dropped 6 bases and J dropped 0 bases, with 8 bases sitting between them. The CDR3 has 13 amino acids. Assay: immunoSEQ multiplex PCR; the TCRdb copy retains only in-frame clones and omits some. The sample yields over 130,000 clones, approximately 90% seen once. The sequencing sample was made of peripheral blood. V gene TRBV12-3 or TRBV12-4 combines with J gene TRBJ1-2; D uncertain. The receptor comes from a human donor in a cohort sampled during active COVID-19. The CDR3 coding sequence is TGTGCCAGCAGCCGGACTGCTAACTATGGCTACACCTTC. Translated, it gives CASSRTANYGYTF.